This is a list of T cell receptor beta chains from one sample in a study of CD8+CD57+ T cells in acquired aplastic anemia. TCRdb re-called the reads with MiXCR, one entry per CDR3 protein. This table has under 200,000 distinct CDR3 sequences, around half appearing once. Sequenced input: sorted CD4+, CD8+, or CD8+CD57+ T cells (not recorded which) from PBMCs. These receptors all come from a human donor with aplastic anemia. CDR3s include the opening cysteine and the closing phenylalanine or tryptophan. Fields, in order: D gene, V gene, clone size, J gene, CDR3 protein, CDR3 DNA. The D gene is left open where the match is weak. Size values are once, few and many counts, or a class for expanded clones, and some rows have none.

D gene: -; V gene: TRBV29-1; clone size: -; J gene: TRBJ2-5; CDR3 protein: CSSRVQETQYF; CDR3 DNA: TGCAGCTCTAGGGTACAAGAGACCCAGTACTTC
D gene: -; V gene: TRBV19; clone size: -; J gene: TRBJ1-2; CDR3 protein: CASRLASRGGYTF; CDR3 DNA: TGTGCCAGCAGACTAGCGAGCCGGGGGGGCTACACCTTC
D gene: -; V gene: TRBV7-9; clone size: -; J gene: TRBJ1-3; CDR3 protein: CATMEISGNTIYF; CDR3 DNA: TGTGCCACCATGGAGATCTCTGGAAACACCATATATTTT
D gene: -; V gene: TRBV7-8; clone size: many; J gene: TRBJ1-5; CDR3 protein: CASSPFNGPQHF; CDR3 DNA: TGTGCCAGCAGCCCCTTTAACGGGCCCCAGCATTTT
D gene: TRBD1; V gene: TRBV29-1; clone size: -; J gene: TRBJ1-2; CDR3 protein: CSVDGQGINYGYTF; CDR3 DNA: TGCAGCGTCGATGGACAGGGGATAAACTATGGCTACACCTTC
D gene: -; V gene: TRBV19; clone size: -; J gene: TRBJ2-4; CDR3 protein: CASSIGKGGKNIQYF; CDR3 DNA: TGTGCCAGTAGTATAGGTAAAGGGGGCAAAAACATTCAGTACTTC
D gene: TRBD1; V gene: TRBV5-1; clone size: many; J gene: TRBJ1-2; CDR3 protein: CASSFPPGQGVSYGYTF; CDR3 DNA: TGCGCCAGCAGCTTCCCCCCAGGACAGGGCGTATCATATGGCTACACCTTC
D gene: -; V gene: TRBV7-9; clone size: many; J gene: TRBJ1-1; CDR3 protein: CASSPQITGRTEAFF; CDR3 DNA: TGTGCCAGCAGCCCTCAAATTACGGGGAGGACTGAAGCTTTCTTT
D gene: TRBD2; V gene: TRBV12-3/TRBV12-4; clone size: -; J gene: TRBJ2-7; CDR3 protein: CASSASTSGRLEQYF; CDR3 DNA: TGTGCCAGCAGTGCCTCGACTAGCGGGAGGCTCGAGCAGTACTTC
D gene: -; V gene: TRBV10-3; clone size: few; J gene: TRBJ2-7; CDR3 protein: CAIASQGAYEQYF; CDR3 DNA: TGTGCCATCGCGAGTCAGGGCGCCTACGAGCAGTACTTC
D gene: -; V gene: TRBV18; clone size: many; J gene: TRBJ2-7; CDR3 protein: CASSPSGLDYEQYF; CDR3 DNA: TGTGCCAGCTCACCGTCAGGGTTGGACTACGAGCAGTACTTC
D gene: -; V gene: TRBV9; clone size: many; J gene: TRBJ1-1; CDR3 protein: CASSVEGRTEAFF; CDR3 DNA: TGTGCCAGCAGCGTAGAAGGCAGGACTGAAGCTTTCTTT
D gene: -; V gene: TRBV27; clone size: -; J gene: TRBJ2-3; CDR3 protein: CASSLSGRVTDTQYF; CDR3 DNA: TGTGCCAGCAGTTTGTCAGGGCGGGTAACAGATACGCAGTATTTT
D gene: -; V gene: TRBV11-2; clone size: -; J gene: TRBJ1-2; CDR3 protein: CASSLGPLGGNYGYTF; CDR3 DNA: TGTGCCAGCAGCCTTGGACCCCTTGGGGGTAACTATGGCTACACCTTC
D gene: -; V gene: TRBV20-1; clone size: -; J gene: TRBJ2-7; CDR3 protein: CSATSEQYF; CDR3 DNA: TGCAGTGCTACCTCCGAGCAGTACTTC
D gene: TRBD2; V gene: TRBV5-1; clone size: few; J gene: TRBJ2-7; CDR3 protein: CASSLEAGGGYEQYF; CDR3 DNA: TGTGCCAGCAGCTTGGAAGCGGGGGGCGGATACGAGCAGTACTTC
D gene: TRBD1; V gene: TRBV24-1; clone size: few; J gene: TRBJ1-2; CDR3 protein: CATSEQGKYGYTF; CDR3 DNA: TGTGCCACCAGTGAACAGGGGAAATATGGCTACACCTTC
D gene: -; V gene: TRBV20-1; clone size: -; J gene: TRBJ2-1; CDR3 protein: CSARARPGTKFF; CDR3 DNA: TGCAGTGCTAGAGCCCGACCCGGGACCAAGTTCTTC
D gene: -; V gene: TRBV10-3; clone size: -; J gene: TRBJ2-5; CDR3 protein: CAISNRQAAGEQYF; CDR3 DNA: TGTGCCATCAGTAACAGACAGGCCGCGGGGGAGCAGTACTTC
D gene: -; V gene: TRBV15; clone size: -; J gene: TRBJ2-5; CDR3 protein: CATSRDWRDGRETQYF; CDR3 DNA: TGTGCCACCAGCAGAGATTGGCGGGACGGTCGGGAGACCCAGTACTTC
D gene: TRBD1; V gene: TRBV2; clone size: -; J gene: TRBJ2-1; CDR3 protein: CASSEDRGRNNEQFF; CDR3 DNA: TGTGCCAGCAGTGAAGACAGGGGGCGGAACAATGAGCAGTTCTTC
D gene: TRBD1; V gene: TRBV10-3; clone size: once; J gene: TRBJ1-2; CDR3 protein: CAISDHFGTDFYHYGYTF; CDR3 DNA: TGTGCCATCAGTGACCACTTCGGGACAGATTTTTACCACTATGGCTACACCTTC
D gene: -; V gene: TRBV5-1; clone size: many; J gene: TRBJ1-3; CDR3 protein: CASSLGPSSGNTIYF; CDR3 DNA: TGCGCCAGCAGCTTGGGTCCGAGCTCTGGAAACACCATATATTTT
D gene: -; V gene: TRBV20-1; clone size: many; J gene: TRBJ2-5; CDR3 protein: CSARDPPQTQYF; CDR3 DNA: TGCAGTGCTAGAGATCCCCCCCAGACCCAGTACTTC
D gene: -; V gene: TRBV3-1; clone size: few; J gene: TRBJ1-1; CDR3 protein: CASSQGRGIGEAFF; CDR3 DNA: TGTGCCAGCAGCCAAGGTAGGGGGATTGGTGAAGCTTTCTTT
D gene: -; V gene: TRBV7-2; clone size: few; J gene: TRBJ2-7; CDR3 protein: CASSGGEQYF; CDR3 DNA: TGTGCCAGCTCAGGTGGCGAGCAGTACTTC
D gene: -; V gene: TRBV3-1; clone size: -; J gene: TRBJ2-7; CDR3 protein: CASSPGGILSYEQYF; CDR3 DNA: TGTGCCAGCAGCCCGGGCGGGATTCTCTCCTACGAGCAGTACTTC
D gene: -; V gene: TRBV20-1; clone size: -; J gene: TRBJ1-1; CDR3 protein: CSARVLSDTEAFF; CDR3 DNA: TGCAGTGCTAGAGTCCTCTCGGACACTGAAGCTTTCTTT
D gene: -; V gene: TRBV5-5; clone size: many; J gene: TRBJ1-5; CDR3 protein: CASRRDTVNQPQHF; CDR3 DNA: TGTGCCAGCAGACGGGACACTGTGAATCAGCCCCAGCATTTT
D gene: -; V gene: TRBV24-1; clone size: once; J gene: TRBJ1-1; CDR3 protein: CATKGVENTEAFF; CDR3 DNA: TGTGCCACCAAGGGGGTAGAGAACACTGAAGCTTTCTTT
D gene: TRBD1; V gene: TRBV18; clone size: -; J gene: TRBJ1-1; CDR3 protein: CASSSTGGADTEAFF; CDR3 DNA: TGTGCCAGCTCATCTACAGGGGGCGCGGACACTGAAGCTTTCTTT
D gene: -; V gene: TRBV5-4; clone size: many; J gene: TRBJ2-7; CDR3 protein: CASSLWDGSYEQYF; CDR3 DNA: TGTGCCAGCAGCTTGTGGGACGGCTCCTACGAGCAGTACTTC
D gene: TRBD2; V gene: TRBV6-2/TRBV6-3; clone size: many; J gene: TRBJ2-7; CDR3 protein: CASSPGKAGITEQYF; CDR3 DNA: TGTGCCAGCAGTCCCGGGAAAGCGGGGATTACTGAGCAGTACTTC
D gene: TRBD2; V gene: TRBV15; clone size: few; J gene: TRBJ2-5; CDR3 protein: CATSRGWQRGGQETQYF; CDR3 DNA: TGTGCCACCAGCAGGGGTTGGCAGCGGGGGGGCCAAGAGACCCAGTACTTC
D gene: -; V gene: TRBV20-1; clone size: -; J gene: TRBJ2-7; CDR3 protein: CSAVPGSEAYEQYF; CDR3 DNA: TGCAGTGCTGTCCCAGGGTCAGAGGCTTACGAGCAGTACTTC
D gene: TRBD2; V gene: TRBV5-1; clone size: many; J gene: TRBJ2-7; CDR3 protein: CASREGSGMYEQYF; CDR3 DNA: TGCGCCAGCAGGGAAGGCAGCGGGATGTACGAGCAGTACTTC
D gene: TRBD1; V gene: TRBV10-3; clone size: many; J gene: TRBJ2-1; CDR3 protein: CATKNSGTGVYNEQFF; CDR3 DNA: TGTGCCACCAAAAACTCCGGGACAGGGGTCTACAATGAGCAGTTCTTC
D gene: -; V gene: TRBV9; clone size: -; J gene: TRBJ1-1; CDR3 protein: CASSRADTEAFF; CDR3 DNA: TGTGCCAGCAGCCGGGCGGACACTGAAGCTTTCTTT
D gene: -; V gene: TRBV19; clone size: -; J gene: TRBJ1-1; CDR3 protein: CASREGRLVAEAFF; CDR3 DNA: TGTGCCAGTCGCGAGGGGCGCCTAGTGGCTGAAGCTTTCTTT
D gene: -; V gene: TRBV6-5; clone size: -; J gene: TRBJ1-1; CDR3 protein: CASSYSSAYTEAFF; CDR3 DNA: TGTGCCAGCAGTTACTCGTCAGCATACACTGAAGCTTTCTTT
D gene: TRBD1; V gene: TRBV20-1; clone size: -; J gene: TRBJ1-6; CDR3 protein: CSAQGTGKVPNNSPLHF; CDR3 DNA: TGCAGTGCCCAGGGGACAGGGAAGGTCCCCAATAATTCACCCCTCCACTTT
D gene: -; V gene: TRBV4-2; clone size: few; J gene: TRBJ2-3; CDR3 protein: CASSQGPTDTQYF; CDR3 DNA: TGTGCCAGCAGCCAAGGACCCACAGATACGCAGTATTTT
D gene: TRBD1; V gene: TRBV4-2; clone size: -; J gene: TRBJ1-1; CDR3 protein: CASSRDRGTEAFF; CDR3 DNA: TGTGCCAGCAGCCGGGACAGGGGTACTGAAGCTTTCTTT
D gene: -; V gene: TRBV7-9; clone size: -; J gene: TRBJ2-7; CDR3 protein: CASSQLTTYEQYF; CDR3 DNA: TGTGCCAGCAGCCAACTGACCACCTACGAGCAGTACTTC
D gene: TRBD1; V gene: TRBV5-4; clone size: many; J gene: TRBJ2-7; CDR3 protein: CASSRGQGGKSSYEQYF; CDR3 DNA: TGTGCCAGCAGTCGGGGACAGGGGGGAAAAAGCTCCTACGAGCAGTACTTC
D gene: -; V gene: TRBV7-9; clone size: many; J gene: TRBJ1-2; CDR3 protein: CASSIASAGGYGYTF; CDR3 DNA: TGTGCCAGCAGCATTGCGTCGGCGGGCGGGTATGGCTACACCTTC
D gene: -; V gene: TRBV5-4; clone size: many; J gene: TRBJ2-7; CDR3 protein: CASSPEGPGREQYF; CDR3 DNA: TGTGCCAGCAGCCCGGAAGGGCCAGGGAGGGAGCAGTACTTC
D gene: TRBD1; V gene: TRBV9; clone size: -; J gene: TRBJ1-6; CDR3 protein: CASSAQGASSPLHF; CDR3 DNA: TGTGCCAGCAGCGCACAGGGGGCCAGTTCACCCCTCCACTTT
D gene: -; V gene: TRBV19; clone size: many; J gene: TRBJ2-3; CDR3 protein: CASKGRAGFTQYF; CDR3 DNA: TGTGCCAGTAAAGGGCGGGCCGGGTTTACGCAGTATTTT
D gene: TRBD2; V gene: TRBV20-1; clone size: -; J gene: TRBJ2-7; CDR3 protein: CSTGVLGVGLAGGHEQYF; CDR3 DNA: TGCAGTACAGGGGTGCTGGGGGTCGGACTAGCGGGAGGGCACGAGCAGTACTTC
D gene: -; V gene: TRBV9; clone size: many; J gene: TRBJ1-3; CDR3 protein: CASRADFSGNTIYF; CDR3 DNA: TGTGCCAGCAGAGCAGACTTCTCTGGAAACACCATATATTTT
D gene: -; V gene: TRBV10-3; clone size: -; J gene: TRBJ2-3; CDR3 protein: CAISDSGQSTDTQYF; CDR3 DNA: TGTGCCATCAGTGATTCAGGCCAAAGCACAGATACGCAGTATTTT
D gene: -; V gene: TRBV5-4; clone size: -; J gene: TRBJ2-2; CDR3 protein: CASSTGTNTGELFF; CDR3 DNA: TGTGCCAGCAGCACGGGTACGAACACCGGGGAGCTGTTTTTT
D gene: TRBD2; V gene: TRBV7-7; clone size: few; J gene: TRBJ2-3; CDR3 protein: CASSLGSGFTDTQYF; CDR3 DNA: TGTGCTAGCAGCTTAGGTAGCGGGTTCACAGATACGCAGTATTTT
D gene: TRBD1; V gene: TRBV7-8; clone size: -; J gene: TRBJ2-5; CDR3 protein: CASSSAMGQGRETQYF; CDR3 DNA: TGTGCCAGCAGCTCAGCGATGGGACAGGGAAGGGAGACCCAGTACTTC